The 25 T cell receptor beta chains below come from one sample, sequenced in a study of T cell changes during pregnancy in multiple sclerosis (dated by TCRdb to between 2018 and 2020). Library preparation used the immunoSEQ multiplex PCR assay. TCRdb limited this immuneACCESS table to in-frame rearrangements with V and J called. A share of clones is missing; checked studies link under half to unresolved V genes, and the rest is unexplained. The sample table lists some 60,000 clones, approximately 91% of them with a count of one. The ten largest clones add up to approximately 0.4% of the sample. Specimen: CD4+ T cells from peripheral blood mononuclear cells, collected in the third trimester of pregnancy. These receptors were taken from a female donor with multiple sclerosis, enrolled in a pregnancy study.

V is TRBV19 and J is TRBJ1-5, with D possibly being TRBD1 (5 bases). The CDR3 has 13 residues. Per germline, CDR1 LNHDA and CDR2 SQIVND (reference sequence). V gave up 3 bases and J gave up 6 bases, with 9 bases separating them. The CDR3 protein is CASSMDIVQPQHF. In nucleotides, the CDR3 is TGTGCCAGTAGTATGGACATAGTTCAGCCCCAGCATTTT. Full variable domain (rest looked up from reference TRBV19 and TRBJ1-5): DGGITQSPKYLFRKEGQNVTLSCEQNLNHDAMYWYRQDPGQGLRLIYYSQIVNDFQKGDIAEGYSVSREKKESFPLTVTSAQKNPTAFYLCASSMDIVQPQHFGDGTRLSIL.

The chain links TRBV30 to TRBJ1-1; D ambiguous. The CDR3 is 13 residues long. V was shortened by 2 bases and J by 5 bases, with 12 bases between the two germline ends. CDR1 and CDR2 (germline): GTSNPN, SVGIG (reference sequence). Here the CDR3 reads CAWSTQSGTEAFF. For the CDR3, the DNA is TGTGCCTGGAGTACACAGTCGGGGACTGAAGCTTTCTTT.

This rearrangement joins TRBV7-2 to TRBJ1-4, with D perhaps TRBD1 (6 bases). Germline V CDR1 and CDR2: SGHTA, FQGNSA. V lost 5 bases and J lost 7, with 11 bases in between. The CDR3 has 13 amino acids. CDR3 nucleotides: TGTGCCAGCAGCCAGAGGGGGGGTGAAAAACTGTTTTTT. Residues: CASSQRGGEKLFF.

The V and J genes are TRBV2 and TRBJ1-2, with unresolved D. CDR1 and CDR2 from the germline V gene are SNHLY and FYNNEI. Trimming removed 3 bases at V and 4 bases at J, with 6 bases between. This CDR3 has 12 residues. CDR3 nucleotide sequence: TGTGCCAGCAGTGACGGTTCCTATGGCTACACCTTC. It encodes CASSDGSYGYTF.

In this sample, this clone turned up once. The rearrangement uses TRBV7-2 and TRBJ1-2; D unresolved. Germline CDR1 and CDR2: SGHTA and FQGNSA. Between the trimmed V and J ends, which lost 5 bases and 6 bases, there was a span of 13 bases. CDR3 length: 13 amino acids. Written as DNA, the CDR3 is TGTGCCAGCAGCCTCAGCGGGCGTGATGGCTACACCTTC. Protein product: CASSLSGRDGYTF.

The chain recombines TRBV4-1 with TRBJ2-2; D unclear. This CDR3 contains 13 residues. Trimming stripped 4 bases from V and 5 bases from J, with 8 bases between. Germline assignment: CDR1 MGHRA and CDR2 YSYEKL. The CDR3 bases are TGCGCCAGCAGCCCTCCGAGGACCGGGGAGCTGTTTTTT. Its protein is CASSPPRTGELFF.

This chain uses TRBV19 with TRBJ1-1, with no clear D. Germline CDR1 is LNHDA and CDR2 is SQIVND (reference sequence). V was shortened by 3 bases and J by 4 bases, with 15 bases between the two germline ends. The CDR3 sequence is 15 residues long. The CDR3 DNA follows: TGTGCCAGTAGTATCTTGTCCGGGTTGGGCACTGAAGCTTTCTTT. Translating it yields CASSILSGLGTEAFF.

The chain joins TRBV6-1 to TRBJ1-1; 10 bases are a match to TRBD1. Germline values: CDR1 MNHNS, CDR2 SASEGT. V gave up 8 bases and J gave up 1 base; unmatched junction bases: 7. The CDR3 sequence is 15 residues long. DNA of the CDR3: TGTGCCAGCGAGACAGGGGGCGAGGGGAACACTGAAGCTTTCTTT. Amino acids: CASETGGEGNTEAFF.

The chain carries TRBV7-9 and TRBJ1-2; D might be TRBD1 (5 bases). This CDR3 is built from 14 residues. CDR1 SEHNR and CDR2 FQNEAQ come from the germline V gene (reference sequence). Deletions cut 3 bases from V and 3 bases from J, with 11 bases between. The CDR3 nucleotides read TGTGCCAGCAGCTTGTCAGGGAAACACTATGGCTACACCTTC. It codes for CASSLSGKHYGYTF.

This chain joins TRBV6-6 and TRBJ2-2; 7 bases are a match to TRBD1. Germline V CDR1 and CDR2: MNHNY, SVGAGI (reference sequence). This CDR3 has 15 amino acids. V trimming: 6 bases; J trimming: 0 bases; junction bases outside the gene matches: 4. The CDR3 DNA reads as TGTGCCAGCAGGCCCGGGACAGCGAACACCGGGGAGCTGTTTTTT. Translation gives CASRPGTANTGELFF.

The CDR3 here is CASSHISGTGNSPLHF. The CDR3 DNA follows: TGCGCCAGCAGCCACATCTCCGGGACAGGGAATTCACCCCTCCACTTT. The rearrangement links TRBV4-3 to TRBJ1-6; 9 bases are a match to TRBD1. This CDR3 region has 16 residues. In germline, CDR1 is LGHNA, CDR2 YSLEER. The J segment lost 7 bases and the V segment lost 3 bases, leaving 7 bases of the junction unmatched.

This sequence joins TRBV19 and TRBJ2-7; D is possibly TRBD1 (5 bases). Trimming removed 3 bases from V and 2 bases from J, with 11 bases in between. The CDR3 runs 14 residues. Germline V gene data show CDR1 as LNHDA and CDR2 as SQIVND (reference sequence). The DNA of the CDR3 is TGTGCCAGTAGTATCGGGCAGGGTACCTACGAGCAGTACTTC. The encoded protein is CASSIGQGTYEQYF.

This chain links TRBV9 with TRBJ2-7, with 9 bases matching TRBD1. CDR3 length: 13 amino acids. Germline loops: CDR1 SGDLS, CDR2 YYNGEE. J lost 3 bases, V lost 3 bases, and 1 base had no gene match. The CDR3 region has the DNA TGTGCCAGCAGCGAGGGACAGGGCTACGAGCAGTACTTC. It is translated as CASSEGQGYEQYF.

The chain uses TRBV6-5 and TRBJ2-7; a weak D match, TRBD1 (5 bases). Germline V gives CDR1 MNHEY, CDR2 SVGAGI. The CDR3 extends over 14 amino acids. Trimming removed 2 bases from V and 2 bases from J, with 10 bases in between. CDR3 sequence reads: CASSYGAVPYEQYF. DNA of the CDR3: TGTGCCAGCAGTTACGGGGCGGTGCCCTACGAGCAGTACTTC.

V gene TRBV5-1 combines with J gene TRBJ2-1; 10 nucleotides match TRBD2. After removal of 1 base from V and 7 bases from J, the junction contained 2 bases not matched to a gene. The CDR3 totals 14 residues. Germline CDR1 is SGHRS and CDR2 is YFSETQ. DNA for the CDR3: TGCGCCAGCAGCTTGACTAGCGGGACAAATGAGCAGTTCTTC. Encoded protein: CASSLTSGTNEQFF.

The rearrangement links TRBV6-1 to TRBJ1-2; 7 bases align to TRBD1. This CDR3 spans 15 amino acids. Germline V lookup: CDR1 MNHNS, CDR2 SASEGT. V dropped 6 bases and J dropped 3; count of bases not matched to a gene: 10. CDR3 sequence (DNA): TGTGCCAGCAGGGAGGGCGGACAGGATCACTATGGCTACACCTTC. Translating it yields CASREGGQDHYGYTF.

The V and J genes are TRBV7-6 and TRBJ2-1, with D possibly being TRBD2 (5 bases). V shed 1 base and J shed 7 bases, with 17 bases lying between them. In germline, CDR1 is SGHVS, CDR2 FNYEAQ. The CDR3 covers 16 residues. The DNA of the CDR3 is TGTGCCAGCAGCTTAGAAGCCTCGGGATCTGGGAATGAGCAGTTCTTC. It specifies CASSLEASGSGNEQFF.

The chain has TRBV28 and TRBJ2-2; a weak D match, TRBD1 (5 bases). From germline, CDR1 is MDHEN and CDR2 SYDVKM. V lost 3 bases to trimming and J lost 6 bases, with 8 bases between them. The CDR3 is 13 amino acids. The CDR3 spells CASSLVGAGELFF. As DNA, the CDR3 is TGTGCCAGCAGTTTGGTAGGGGCCGGGGAGCTGTTTTTT.

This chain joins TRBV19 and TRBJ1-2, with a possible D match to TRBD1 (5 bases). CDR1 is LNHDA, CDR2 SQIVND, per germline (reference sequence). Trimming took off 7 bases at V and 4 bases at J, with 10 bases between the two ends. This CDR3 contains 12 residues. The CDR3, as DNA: TGTGCCAGTACTATGGGGGGCTATGGCTACACCTTC. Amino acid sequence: CASTMGGYGYTF.

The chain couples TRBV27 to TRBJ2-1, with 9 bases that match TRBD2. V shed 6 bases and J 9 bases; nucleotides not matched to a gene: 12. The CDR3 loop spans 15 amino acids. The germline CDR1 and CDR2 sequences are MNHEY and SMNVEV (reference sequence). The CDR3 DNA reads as TGTGCCAGCAGCCCGGCGGCGGGAGGGCTGAGTGAGCAGTTCTTC. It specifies CASSPAAGGLSEQFF.

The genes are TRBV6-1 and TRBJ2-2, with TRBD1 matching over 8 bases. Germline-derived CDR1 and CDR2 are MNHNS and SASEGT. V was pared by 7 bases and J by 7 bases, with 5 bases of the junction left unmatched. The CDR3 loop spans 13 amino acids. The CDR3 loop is CASTTGQVGELFF. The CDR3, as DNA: TGTGCCAGCACCACGGGACAGGTCGGGGAGCTGTTTTTT.

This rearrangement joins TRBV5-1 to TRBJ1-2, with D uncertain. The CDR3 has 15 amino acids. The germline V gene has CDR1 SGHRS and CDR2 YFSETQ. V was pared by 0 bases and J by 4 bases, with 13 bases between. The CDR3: CASSLDSEGVYGYTF. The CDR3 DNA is TGCGCCAGCAGCTTGGACAGCGAGGGTGTCTATGGCTACACCTTC. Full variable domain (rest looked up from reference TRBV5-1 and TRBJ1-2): KAGVTQTPRYLIKTRGQQVTLSCSPISGHRSVSWYQQTPGQGLQFLFEYFSETQRNKGNFPGRFSGRQFSNSRSEMNVSTLELGDSALYLCASSLDSEGVYGYTFGSGTRLTVV.

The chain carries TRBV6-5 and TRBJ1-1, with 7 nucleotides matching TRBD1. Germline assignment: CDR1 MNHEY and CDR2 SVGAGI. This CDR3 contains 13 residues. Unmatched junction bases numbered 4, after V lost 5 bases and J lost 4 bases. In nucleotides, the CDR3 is TGTGCCAGCAGTCCGACAGGGAGCACTGAAGCTTTCTTT. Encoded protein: CASSPTGSTEAFF.

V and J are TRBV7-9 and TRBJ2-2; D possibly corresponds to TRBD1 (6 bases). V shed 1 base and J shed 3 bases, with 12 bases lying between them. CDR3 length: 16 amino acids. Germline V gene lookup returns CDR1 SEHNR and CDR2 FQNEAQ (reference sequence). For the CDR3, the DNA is TGTGCCAGCAGCTTAGTCTCCGGGACATACACCGGGGAGCTGTTTTTT. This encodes CASSLVSGTYTGELFF. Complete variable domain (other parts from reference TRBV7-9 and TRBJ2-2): DTGVSQNPRHKITKRGQNVTFRCDPISEHNRLYWYRQTLGQGPEFLTYFQNEAQLEKSRLLSDRFSAERPKGSFSTLEIQRTEQGDSAMYLCASSLVSGTYTGELFFGEGSRLTVL.

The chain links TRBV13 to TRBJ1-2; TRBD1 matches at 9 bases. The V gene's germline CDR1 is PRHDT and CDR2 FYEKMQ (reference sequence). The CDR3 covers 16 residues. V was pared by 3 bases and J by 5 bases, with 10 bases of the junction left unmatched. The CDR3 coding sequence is TGTGCCAGCAGCTTCATTAACCGGGACAGGGCTTATGGCTACACCTTC. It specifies CASSFINRDRAYGYTF.